The 5 T cell receptor beta chains given below trace back to one sample, sequenced in a study of shared clonotypes between healthy human individuals. Produced via immunoSEQ multiplex PCR; TCRdb's table is partial and in-frame only. The table includes roughly 2 million clones, roughly 95% detected once. The sequencing sample was made of naive CD4+ T cells sorted from blood. The subset: CD45RA+ positively selected. The receptors stem from a young man in good health.

Only one count was recorded for this clone. The chain employs TRBV11-3 and TRBJ2-7; TRBD2 matches 11 bases. CDR3 length: 18 amino acids. Germline V gene data show CDR1 as SGHNT and CDR2 as YENEEA. Trimming removed 0 bases from V and 4 bases from J; junction bases left unmatched: 11. DNA for the CDR3: TGTGCCAGCAGCTTAGACAGTCTAGCGGGAGGCCGGTATTACGAGCAGTACTTC. This gives the protein CASSLDSLAGGRYYEQYF.

Notes on this clone: Other DNA sequences from this sample encode an identical CDR3 as well. The CDR3 loop is CASTGSGNTIYF. CDR3 bases: TGTGCCAGCACGGGTTCTGGAAACACCATATATTTT. The J gene is TRBJ1-3, the V gene TRBV6-5, with D hard to call. From germline, CDR1 is MNHEY and CDR2 SVGAGI. CDR3 length equals 12 residues. V was clipped by 7 bases and J by 1 base, with 5 bases between them.

In regard to this clone: Distinct nucleotide sequences in the sample also encode this CDR3. V gene TRBV7-9 combines with J gene TRBJ2-2, with 11 bases matching TRBD1. The CDR3 has 16 residues. In germline, CDR1 is SEHNR, CDR2 FQNEAQ (reference sequence). The ends lost 5 bases at V and 1 base at J; junction bases unmatched: 3. CDR3 sequence reads: CASSPGTGGNTGELFF. The CDR3 bases are TGTGCCAGCAGCCCCGGGACAGGGGGGAACACCGGGGAGCTGTTTTTT.

This clone has just one count. The rearrangement links TRBV5-6 to TRBJ2-7; D could derive from TRBD1 or TRBD2 (6 bases each). Looked up from germline, CDR1 is SGHDT and CDR2 is YYEEEE. CDR3 length: 13 residues. Trimming took 3 bases from V and 6 from J, leaving 13 bases between them. The DNA of the CDR3 is TGTGCCAGCAGCTCCCGGGGGCGGCTCGAGCAGTACTTC. It yields the protein CASSSRGRLEQYF.

The chain recombines TRBV7-2 with TRBJ2-1; possibly TRBD2 for D (5 bases). V lost 4 bases to trimming and J lost 3 bases, with 13 bases between them. Germline CDR1 SGHTA, CDR2 FQGNSA. CDR3 length: 15 residues. The CDR3 spells CASSSRAAGYNEQFF. The DNA of the CDR3 is TGTGCCAGCAGCTCCCGGGCCGCGGGCTACAATGAGCAGTTCTTC.